This is a list of T cell receptor beta chains from one sample in a study of blood T cell repertoires in COVID-19. This table comes from immunoSEQ multiplex PCR, and its TCRdb copy is limited to in-frame clones, with some not included. The table lists roughly 100,000 clones, about 90% of them singletons. Material for sequencing was peripheral blood. These receptors all come from a human donor in a cohort sampled during active COVID-19. Both conserved end residues are part of each CDR3. D genes are given only for firm matches. Clone size, where shown, is once, few, many, or a class for clones that have expanded.

CDR3 length: 15; D gene: TRBD2; J gene: TRBJ2-3; clone size: NA; V gene: TRBV20-1; CDR3 DNA: TGCAGTGCTAGTGGGCGGGGGGGCGGCACAGATACGCAGTATTTT; CDR3 protein: CSASGRGGGTDTQYF
CDR3 length: 14; D gene: TRBD1; J gene: TRBJ2-1; clone size: NA; V gene: TRBV19; CDR3 DNA: TGTGCCAGTAGAGCCGGACAGGGTTACAATGAGCAGTTCTTC; CDR3 protein: CASRAGQGYNEQFF
CDR3 length: 14; D gene: TRBD1; J gene: TRBJ1-2; clone size: once; V gene: TRBV5-1; CDR3 DNA: TGCGCCAGCAGCTTGGGACAGGGGAACTATGGCTACACCTTC; CDR3 protein: CASSLGQGNYGYTF
CDR3 length: 15; D gene: NA; J gene: TRBJ1-2; clone size: NA; V gene: TRBV5-6; CDR3 DNA: TGTGCCAGCAGCCCTGGCCCCGACAGGATGGAGGGCTACACCTTC; CDR3 protein: CASSPGPDRMEGYTF
CDR3 length: 13; D gene: NA; J gene: TRBJ1-1; clone size: NA; V gene: TRBV10-3; CDR3 DNA: TGTGCCATCGGGAGGGGGTCAAACACTGAAGCTTTCTTT; CDR3 protein: CAIGRGSNTEAFF
CDR3 length: 15; D gene: NA; J gene: TRBJ1-1; clone size: once; V gene: TRBV11-1; CDR3 DNA: TGTGCCAGCAGCTTAATTCCGGGGATAGGGACTGAAGCTTTCTTT; CDR3 protein: CASSLIPGIGTEAFF
CDR3 length: 12; D gene: NA; J gene: TRBJ1-2; clone size: few; V gene: TRBV5-6; CDR3 DNA: TGTGCCAGCAGCTTTACGGAGGGGTTATACACCTTC; CDR3 protein: CASSFTEGLYTF
CDR3 length: 13; D gene: NA; J gene: TRBJ1-1; clone size: NA; V gene: TRBV9; CDR3 DNA: TGTGCCAGCAGCTTGCAGGTGAACACTGAAGCTTTCTTT; CDR3 protein: CASSLQVNTEAFF
CDR3 length: 15; D gene: TRBD1; J gene: TRBJ1-1; clone size: NA; V gene: TRBV19; CDR3 DNA: TGTGCCAGTAGTGACCCCGGGACAGGTCAGACTGAAGCTTTCTTT; CDR3 protein: CASSDPGTGQTEAFF
CDR3 length: 14; D gene: TRBD1; J gene: TRBJ1-2; clone size: NA; V gene: TRBV7-9; CDR3 DNA: TGTGCCAGCGGGACAGGGGGCGCTCGGTATGGCTACACCTTC; CDR3 protein: CASGTGGARYGYTF
CDR3 length: 16; D gene: TRBD2; J gene: TRBJ2-3; clone size: NA; V gene: TRBV11-3; CDR3 DNA: TGTGCCAGCAGCAAGGGACTAGCGGGGAGCACAGATACGCAGTATTTT; CDR3 protein: CASSKGLAGSTDTQYF
CDR3 length: 15; D gene: NA; J gene: TRBJ1-2; clone size: NA; V gene: TRBV18; CDR3 DNA: TGTGCCAGCTCACCACCGGACAGCTCTTTCTATGGCTACACCTTC; CDR3 protein: CASSPPDSSFYGYTF
CDR3 length: 14; D gene: TRBD1; J gene: TRBJ1-1; clone size: NA; V gene: TRBV6-5; CDR3 DNA: TGTGCCAGCACCTCGGACAGGGGTGGAACTGAAGCTTTCTTT; CDR3 protein: CASTSDRGGTEAFF
CDR3 length: 14; D gene: TRBD1; J gene: TRBJ1-5; clone size: NA; V gene: TRBV30; CDR3 DNA: TGTGCCTGGAGCACAGGGGCGGTCAATCAGCCCCAGCATTTT; CDR3 protein: CAWSTGAVNQPQHF
CDR3 length: 12; D gene: NA; J gene: TRBJ2-5; clone size: NA; V gene: TRBV2; CDR3 DNA: TGTGCCAGCAGTGGACAGGCCGGGACCCAGTACTTC; CDR3 protein: CASSGQAGTQYF
CDR3 length: 17; D gene: NA; J gene: TRBJ2-3; clone size: NA; V gene: TRBV4-1; CDR3 DNA: TGCGCCAGCAGCCAAGGGGCAGGGGACGGATGGGCAGATACGCAGTATTTT; CDR3 protein: CASSQGAGDGWADTQYF
CDR3 length: 18; D gene: TRBD2; J gene: TRBJ2-3; clone size: NA; V gene: TRBV7-2; CDR3 DNA: TGTGCCAGCAGCTTAGTGGGACTAGCGGGGGGGCCTACAGATACGCAGTATTTT; CDR3 protein: CASSLVGLAGGPTDTQYF
CDR3 length: 14; D gene: TRBD2; J gene: TRBJ2-3; clone size: NA; V gene: TRBV19; CDR3 DNA: TGTGCCAGTAGTATGGGACTAGCGGGAGATACGCAGTATTTT; CDR3 protein: CASSMGLAGDTQYF
CDR3 length: 12; D gene: NA; J gene: TRBJ2-2; clone size: NA; V gene: TRBV7-2; CDR3 DNA: TGTGCCAGCAGCTTACGACTCGGGGAGCTGTTTTTT; CDR3 protein: CASSLRLGELFF
CDR3 length: 14; D gene: TRBD1; J gene: TRBJ2-1; clone size: NA; V gene: TRBV10-2; CDR3 DNA: TGCGCCAGCAAGGGACAGGGAATTGACGGTGAGCAGTTCTTC; CDR3 protein: CASKGQGIDGEQFF
CDR3 length: 15; D gene: TRBD1; J gene: TRBJ1-5; clone size: NA; V gene: TRBV28; CDR3 DNA: TGTGCCAGCAGTTTCAAGGGACAGGGGGATCAGCCCCAGCATTTT; CDR3 protein: CASSFKGQGDQPQHF
CDR3 length: 15; D gene: TRBD1; J gene: TRBJ1-2; clone size: NA; V gene: TRBV27; CDR3 DNA: TGTGCCAGCAGTACTGCCGGGACAGGGAACTATGGCTACACCTTC; CDR3 protein: CASSTAGTGNYGYTF
CDR3 length: 17; D gene: TRBD1; J gene: TRBJ1-1; clone size: NA; V gene: TRBV9; CDR3 DNA: TGTGCCAGCAGCGTAGCCCGAGGGACAGGATCCTGGGGGGAAGCTTTCTTT; CDR3 protein: CASSVARGTGSWGEAFF
CDR3 length: 15; D gene: TRBD2; J gene: TRBJ2-7; clone size: NA; V gene: TRBV6-5; CDR3 DNA: TGTGCCAGCAGGCACGGGACTAGCGAACCCTACGAGCAGTACTTC; CDR3 protein: CASRHGTSEPYEQYF
CDR3 length: 14; D gene: TRBD2; J gene: TRBJ2-2; clone size: NA; V gene: TRBV18; CDR3 DNA: TGTGCCAGCTCACCGGGACTAAACACCGGGGAGCTGTTTTTT; CDR3 protein: CASSPGLNTGELFF
CDR3 length: 17; D gene: NA; J gene: TRBJ2-2; clone size: once; V gene: TRBV18; CDR3 DNA: TGTGCCAGCTCACCGAGGAATCTGGGTCTCAACACCGGGGAGCTGTTTTTT; CDR3 protein: CASSPRNLGLNTGELFF
CDR3 length: 13; D gene: NA; J gene: TRBJ1-1; clone size: once; V gene: TRBV29-1; CDR3 DNA: TGCAGCGTTGAAGTACAGCTGAACACTGAAGCTTTCTTT; CDR3 protein: CSVEVQLNTEAFF
CDR3 length: 17; D gene: TRBD2; J gene: TRBJ2-3; clone size: once; V gene: TRBV3-1/TRBV3-2; CDR3 DNA: TGTGCCAGCAGCCAAGATGGGCTAGCGGGAGTGAGAGATACGCAGTATTTT; CDR3 protein: CASSQDGLAGVRDTQYF
CDR3 length: 13; D gene: TRBD1; J gene: TRBJ1-1; clone size: NA; V gene: TRBV3-1/TRBV3-2; CDR3 DNA: TGTGCCAGCAGCGACAGGGTGTACACTGAAGCTTTCTTT; CDR3 protein: CASSDRVYTEAFF
CDR3 length: 13; D gene: NA; J gene: TRBJ2-3; clone size: few; V gene: TRBV7-9; CDR3 DNA: TGTGCCAGCAGCTCAGGATACACAGATACGCAGTATTTT; CDR3 protein: CASSSGYTDTQYF
CDR3 length: 12; D gene: TRBD1; J gene: TRBJ1-5; clone size: few; V gene: TRBV6-5; CDR3 DNA: TGTGCCAGCGGGGACAGAAATCAGCCCCAGCATTTT; CDR3 protein: CASGDRNQPQHF
CDR3 length: 14; D gene: TRBD2; J gene: TRBJ2-5; clone size: NA; V gene: TRBV9; CDR3 DNA: TGTGCCAGCAGCGCGAGCGGGAGTAGAAAGACCCAGTACTTC; CDR3 protein: CASSASGSRKTQYF
CDR3 length: 13; D gene: TRBD2; J gene: TRBJ2-7; clone size: NA; V gene: TRBV29-1; CDR3 DNA: TGCAGCGCGACGGGACTAGCGACGGTAGAGCAGTACTTC; CDR3 protein: CSATGLATVEQYF
CDR3 length: 14; D gene: TRBD1; J gene: TRBJ2-4; clone size: NA; V gene: TRBV7-2; CDR3 DNA: TGTGCCAGCAGCCCACTCGGACAGGGGAACATTCAGTACTTC; CDR3 protein: CASSPLGQGNIQYF
CDR3 length: 15; D gene: TRBD1; J gene: TRBJ2-7; clone size: NA; V gene: TRBV19; CDR3 DNA: TGTGCCAGTAGATCCGGGACAGGGCAAACCTACGAGCAGTACTTC; CDR3 protein: CASRSGTGQTYEQYF
CDR3 length: 13; D gene: TRBD1; J gene: TRBJ2-2; clone size: NA; V gene: TRBV7-6; CDR3 DNA: TGTGCCAGCAGCTTGACAGGGACCGGGGAGCTGTTTTTT; CDR3 protein: CASSLTGTGELFF
CDR3 length: 16; D gene: NA; J gene: TRBJ2-7; clone size: NA; V gene: TRBV6-5; CDR3 DNA: TGTGCCAGCAGTTACTACCGGCCAAGGAGCTCCTACGAGCAGTACTTC; CDR3 protein: CASSYYRPRSSYEQYF
CDR3 length: 17; D gene: TRBD1; J gene: TRBJ1-3; clone size: NA; V gene: TRBV14; CDR3 DNA: TGTGCCAGCAGCCAAGGGGCCAGGGGGCGCGCAGGAAACACCATATATTTT; CDR3 protein: CASSQGARGRAGNTIYF
CDR3 length: 16; D gene: TRBD1; J gene: TRBJ1-6; clone size: NA; V gene: TRBV19; CDR3 DNA: TGTGCCAGTAGTACCCTAACAGGGGGCTATAATTCACCCCTCCACTTT; CDR3 protein: CASSTLTGGYNSPLHF
CDR3 length: 13; D gene: NA; J gene: TRBJ1-1; clone size: NA; V gene: TRBV10-3; CDR3 DNA: TGTGCCATCAGTCCTACAGGGCTAGTGGAAGCTTTCTTT; CDR3 protein: CAISPTGLVEAFF
CDR3 length: 16; D gene: TRBD1; J gene: TRBJ1-2; clone size: NA; V gene: TRBV6-1; CDR3 DNA: TGTGCCAGCAGTGAAGCGCTCGGGCAGGGGGCGCGAGGCTACACCTTC; CDR3 protein: CASSEALGQGARGYTF
CDR3 length: 15; D gene: TRBD1; J gene: TRBJ1-1; clone size: NA; V gene: TRBV30; CDR3 DNA: TGTGCCTGGAGTGTACTCCACAGGGGGGGCACTGAAGCTTTCTTT; CDR3 protein: CAWSVLHRGGTEAFF
CDR3 length: 15; D gene: TRBD1; J gene: TRBJ1-6; clone size: NA; V gene: TRBV7-6; CDR3 DNA: TGTGCCAGCAGCTCCAGGACAGGGCGAAATTCACCCCTCCACTTT; CDR3 protein: CASSSRTGRNSPLHF
CDR3 length: 15; D gene: TRBD1; J gene: TRBJ1-4; clone size: NA; V gene: TRBV9; CDR3 DNA: TGTGCCAGCAACCTCGGTGGGACAGAAAATGAAAAACTGTTTTTT; CDR3 protein: CASNLGGTENEKLFF
CDR3 length: 18; D gene: TRBD1; J gene: TRBJ2-6; clone size: NA; V gene: TRBV18; CDR3 DNA: TGTGCCAGCTCACCTGGGACAGGGGCCTACTCTGGGGCCAACGTCCTGACTTTC; CDR3 protein: CASSPGTGAYSGANVLTF
CDR3 length: 11; D gene: TRBD2; J gene: TRBJ2-7; clone size: NA; V gene: TRBV28; CDR3 DNA: TGTGCCAGCAAACAAGCGGGAGAGCAGTACTTC; CDR3 protein: CASKQAGEQYF
CDR3 length: 14; D gene: NA; J gene: TRBJ2-1; clone size: once; V gene: TRBV11-3; CDR3 DNA: TGTGCCAGCAGCTTAGATCCAGGATACAATGAGCAGTTCTTC; CDR3 protein: CASSLDPGYNEQFF
CDR3 length: 16; D gene: NA; J gene: TRBJ2-7; clone size: NA; V gene: TRBV15; CDR3 DNA: TGTGCCACCAGCAGAGAAGTCGGAGAAGGGGCAAACGAGCAGTACTTC; CDR3 protein: CATSREVGEGANEQYF
CDR3 length: 13; D gene: NA; J gene: TRBJ1-6; clone size: NA; V gene: TRBV30; CDR3 DNA: TGTGCCTGGAGGGTGAGTAATAATTCACCCCTCCACTTT; CDR3 protein: CAWRVSNNSPLHF
CDR3 length: 15; D gene: NA; J gene: TRBJ2-7; clone size: NA; V gene: TRBV19; CDR3 DNA: TGTGCCAGTACCATTAGCGGAGAGGGGTTCTACGAGCAGTACTTC; CDR3 protein: CASTISGEGFYEQYF
CDR3 length: 15; D gene: NA; J gene: TRBJ2-1; clone size: NA; V gene: TRBV5-1; CDR3 DNA: TGCGCCAGCAGCCCGGAGGGACAGACCTACAATGAGCAGTTCTTC; CDR3 protein: CASSPEGQTYNEQFF
CDR3 length: 20; D gene: TRBD2; J gene: TRBJ2-5; clone size: NA; V gene: TRBV9; CDR3 DNA: TGTGCCAGCAGCCCCACCCCCGGACTAGCGGGGGGGCGGGGGGGAGAGACCCAGTACTTC; CDR3 protein: CASSPTPGLAGGRGGETQYF
CDR3 length: 15; D gene: NA; J gene: TRBJ2-7; clone size: NA; V gene: TRBV19; CDR3 DNA: TGTGCCAGTAGTATGAAGGGTCGGGAAGGGTACGAGCAGTACTTC; CDR3 protein: CASSMKGREGYEQYF